This T cell receptor beta chain was observed in a study of STAT5B mutations in CD4+ large granular lymphocyte leukemia. The germline V gene has CDR1 SNHLY and CDR2 FYNNEI. This CDR3 spans 14 amino acids. Data came from immunoSEQ multiplex PCR; TCRdb stores just in-frame clones and leaves some out. This repertoire shows approximately 24,000 clones, about 76% found once; its top ten account for 0.25% to 0.4%. The rearrangement links TRBV2 to TRBJ2-2; possibly TRBD1 or TRBD2 for D (5 bases each). This TCR came from a human donor in good health. Specimen: CD4+ T cells from blood buffy coats. The CDR3 DNA follows: TGTGCAGGCGCCGGGACGGGGAACACCGGGGAGCTGTTTTTT. Its translation: CAGAGTGNTGELFF.